This T cell receptor beta chain came from a study of T cell responses to AZD1222 COVID-19 vaccine. Study-wide results and limits: Breadth and depth of Spike-specific TCRs rose after two AZD1222 doses.

Assay: immunoSEQ multiplex PCR; the TCRdb copy retains only in-frame clones and omits some. The sample has 86,000 or so clones, 90% seen once. Germline V gene lookup returns CDR1 LGHDT and CDR2 YNNKEL (reference sequence). The CDR3 is 15 residues long. V was clipped by 6 bases and J by 7 bases; unmatched bases: 11. As concerns this clone: Its antigen is not identified.

This specimen was peripheral blood, taken on day 0 of AZD1222 vaccination. This clonotype was sampled from an adult in good health. V is TRBV3-1 (or the pseudogene TRBV3-2) and J is TRBJ2-2; 7 bases are shared with TRBD2. This CDR3 is CASRKVGGVDGELFF. CDR3 coding DNA: TGTGCCAGCAGGAAAGTGGGAGGGGTGGACGGGGAGCTGTTTTTT.